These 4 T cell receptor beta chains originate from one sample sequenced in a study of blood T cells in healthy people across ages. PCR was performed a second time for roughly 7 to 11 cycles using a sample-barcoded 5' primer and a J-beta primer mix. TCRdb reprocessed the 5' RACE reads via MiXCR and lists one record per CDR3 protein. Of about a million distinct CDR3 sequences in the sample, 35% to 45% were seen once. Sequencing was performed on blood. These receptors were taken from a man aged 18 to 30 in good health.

Here the CDR3 reads CASSIEGARGTEAFF. The CDR3 DNA reads TGTGCCAGTAGTATAGAGGGGGCCCGTGGCACTGAAGCTTTCTTT. V and J are TRBV19 and TRBJ1-1; D is possibly TRBD1 (6 bases). Trimming left V 0 bases short and J 4 bases short, with 12 bases between. The CDR3 consists of 15 residues. Germline CDR1 and CDR2: LNHDA and SQIVND (reference sequence).

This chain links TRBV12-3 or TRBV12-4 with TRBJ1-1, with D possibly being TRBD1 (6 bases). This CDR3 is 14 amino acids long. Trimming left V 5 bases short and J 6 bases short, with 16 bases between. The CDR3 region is CASSTRGGWSEAFF. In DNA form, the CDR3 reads TGTGCCAGCAGTACCCGAGGGGGGTGGTCTGAAGCTTTCTTT.

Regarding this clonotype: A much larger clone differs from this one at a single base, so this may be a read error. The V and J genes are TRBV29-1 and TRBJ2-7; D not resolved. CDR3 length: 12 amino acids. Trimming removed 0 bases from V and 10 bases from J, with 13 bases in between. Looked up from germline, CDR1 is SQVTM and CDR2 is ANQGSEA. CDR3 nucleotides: TGCAGCGTTGAAGATCAGGACGGCCCTCAGTACTTC. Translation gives CSVEDQDGPQYF.

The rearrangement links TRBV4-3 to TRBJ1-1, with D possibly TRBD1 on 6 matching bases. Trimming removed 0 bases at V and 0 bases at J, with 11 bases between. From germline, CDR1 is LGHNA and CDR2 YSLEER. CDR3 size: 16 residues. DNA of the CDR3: TGCGCCAGCAGCCAAGATCTTAGGGGGATGAACACTGAAGCTTTCTTT. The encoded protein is CASSQDLRGMNTEAFF.